These 11 T cell receptor beta chains were all obtained from the same sample, sequenced in a study of graft-versus-host responses after intestinal transplantation. Their antigens are not known. Profiled with immunoSEQ multiplex PCR; TCRdb holds only in-frame clones, not every one. The sample records 100,000 to 140,000 clones, approximately 86% being singletons. The sequencing used unstimulated CD4+ T cells sorted from spleen or lymph node cells, collected before transplant. Receptor source: a human donor who was the organ donor for an intestinal transplant.

The chain carries TRBV11-3 and TRBJ2-7, with 8 bases matching TRBD2. This CDR3 region has 14 residues. The V gene's germline CDR1 is SGHNT and CDR2 YENEEA. The ends lost 5 bases at V and 11 bases at J; junction bases unmatched: 14. The CDR3, as DNA: TGTGCCAGCAGCGCCAGAGAAGCGGGAGATCTCGAGTACTTC. Protein: CASSAREAGDLEYF.

V and J are TRBV7-9 and TRBJ2-3; 8 nucleotides align to TRBD2. CDR3 length: 16 residues. Germline assignment: CDR1 SEHNR and CDR2 FQNEAQ (reference sequence). J was trimmed by 5 bases and V by 3 bases; bases with no gene match: 10. The CDR3: CASSFLGREVKDTQYF. The CDR3 region has the DNA TGTGCCAGCAGCTTTCTAGGGCGGGAGGTTAAAGATACGCAGTATTTT.

This chain links TRBV6-5 with TRBJ2-1; weak D call: TRBD1 (6 bases). Germline CDR1 is MNHEY and CDR2 is SVGAGI. With 4 bases removed from V and 3 bases from J, the gap between germline ends came to 13 bases. CDR3 length equals 15 residues. CDR3 sequence reads: CASSSQTGFYNEQFF. CDR3 in DNA: TGTGCCAGCAGTTCCCAGACAGGATTCTACAATGAGCAGTTCTTC.

CDR3 nucleotide sequence: TGTGCCAGCAGTGCCCGGGGGGGCCGAAACACAGATACGCAGTATTTT. Protein product: CASSARGGRNTDTQYF. The chain has TRBV2 and TRBJ2-3; 8 bases are a match to TRBD2. The CDR3 covers 16 residues. The V segment lost 4 bases and the J segment 2 bases; nucleotides outside the gene matches: 8. CDR1 is SNHLY and CDR2 is FYNNEI in the germline V gene.

The rearrangement uses TRBV19 and TRBJ1-2; D call uncertain. CDR1 and CDR2 from the germline V gene are LNHDA and SQIVND (reference sequence). The V end lost 3 bases, the J end lost 4 bases, and 9 bases lay between the germline ends. The CDR3 sequence is 13 residues long. The CDR3 DNA is TGTGCCAGTAGTATCTCCGAGGGCTATGGCTACACCTTC. Translated, it gives CASSISEGYGYTF.

This chain connects TRBV11-2 to TRBJ1-3, with D uncertain. There are 13 residues in the CDR3. V lost 0 bases to trimming and J lost 4 bases, with 4 bases between them. Germline loops: CDR1 SGHAT, CDR2 FQNNGV. DNA for the CDR3: TGTGCCAGCAGCTTAGATAGGGGAAACACCATATATTTT. It yields the protein CASSLDRGNTIYF.

The V and J genes are TRBV6-6 and TRBJ2-2, with D tentatively TRBD2 (6 bases). Germline V gene sequence: CDR1 MNHNY, CDR2 SVGAGI (reference sequence). This CDR3 has 15 residues. Trimming shortened V by 6 bases and J by 5 bases, and 16 bases separated the two germline ends. CDR3 protein: CASRPPGVETGELFF. Here the CDR3 DNA reads TGTGCCAGCAGGCCACCGGGAGTCGAGACCGGGGAGCTGTTTTTT.

CDR3 protein: CASSWRKGGYTF. The CDR3 nucleotides read TGCGCCAGCAGCTGGCGGAAGGGGGGCTACACCTTC. The chain is built from TRBV5-1 and TRBJ1-2, with D tentatively TRBD1 (5 bases). This CDR3 region has 12 residues. Between the trimmed V and J ends, which lost 3 bases and 8 bases, there was a span of 11 bases. Germline V gene data show CDR1 as SGHRS and CDR2 as YFSETQ. Using reference TRBV5-1 and TRBJ1-2 for the parts outside the CDR3, the full variable domain is KAGVTQTPRYLIKTRGQQVTLSCSPISGHRSVSWYQQTPGQGLQFLFEYFSETQRNKGNFPGRFSGRQFSNSRSEMNVSTLELGDSALYLCASSWRKGGYTFGSGTRLTVV.

This chain joins TRBV14 and TRBJ1-4; TRBD1 aligns across 7 bases. Germline values: CDR1 SGHDN, CDR2 FVKESK. V dropped 4 bases and J dropped 3; count of bases not matched to a gene: 5. This CDR3 is 15 amino acids long. DNA for the CDR3: TGTGCCAGCAGCCTACGACAGGGCGCTAATGAAAAACTGTTTTTT. Protein sequence: CASSLRQGANEKLFF.

This clone turned up a few times. CDR3 nucleotide sequence: TGTGCCAGCAGCTTAGAGGTTAGGGCGTTCGGCTATGGCTACACCTTC. This encodes CASSLEVRAFGYGYTF. J is TRBJ1-2 and V is TRBV7-9; no reliable D call. The germline V gene encodes CDR1 SEHNR and CDR2 FQNEAQ (reference sequence). This CDR3 is 16 amino acids long. Trimming shortened V by 1 base and J by 4 bases, and 16 bases separated the two germline ends.

The gene calls are TRBV29-1 and TRBJ2-1, with 16 nucleotides matching TRBD2. J was trimmed by 1 base and V by 4 bases; bases with no gene match: 1. The CDR3 loop spans 16 amino acids. Per the germline V gene, CDR1 is SQVTM and CDR2 is ANQGSEA. CDR3 in amino acids: CSVAGLAGGSYNEQFF. Written as DNA, the CDR3 is TGCAGCGTTGCGGGACTAGCGGGGGGGTCCTACAATGAGCAGTTCTTC.